Listed below are T cell receptor beta chains from one sample, sequenced in a study of cytomegalovirus exposure and HLA in healthy donors. Method: immunoSEQ multiplex PCR; TCRdb's copy keeps in-frame clones and lacks some. Of 110,000 to 150,000 clones in the sample, 60% to 85% were seen once. What was sequenced was PBMCs. The receptors here all came from a young man in good health and CMV-seronegative. The CDR3 runs from the conserved cysteine through the conserved F or W. D genes are given only for firm matches. Rows give clone size only sometimes, using once, few, many, or a class for an expanded clone.

TRBV27	once	-	TRBJ2-4	TGTGCCAGCAGTTCCCGGGCAGGGGCTCTAGCCAAAAACAGTCAGTACTTC	CASSSRAGALAKNSQYF
TRBV4-1	-	-	TRBJ2-1	TGCGCTAGCAGCCAAGGCGCCGTCCGGAGTGGTAGAAATGAGCAGTTCTTC	CASSQGAVRSGRNEQFF
TRBV5-6	-	-	TRBJ2-1	TGTGCCAGCAGCTTGTTAAACTACAATGAGCAGTTCTTC	CASSLLNYNEQFF
TRBV14	-	-	TRBJ2-3	TGTGCCAGCAGCCAAGACAAGGGGGATACGCAGTATTTT	CASSQDKGDTQYF
TRBV6-5	-	TRBD1	TRBJ2-4	TGTGCCAGCAGTTACAGCGGGACAGGGGTTGAAAACAGTCAGTACTTC	CASSYSGTGVENSQYF
TRBV9	-	-	TRBJ1-2	TGTGCCAGCAGCGTAGGACAGACTAACTATGGCTACACCTTC	CASSVGQTNYGYTF
TRBV6-5	-	TRBD1	TRBJ2-3	TGTGCCACCCTCGACAGGGGGCAAGCAGATACGCAGTATTTT	CATLDRGQADTQYF
TRBV6-1	-	-	TRBJ2-3	TGTGCCAGCAGTGAAGGGTTTCGGAGGCCTCCAGATACGCAGTATTTT	CASSEGFRRPPDTQYF
TRBV19	-	TRBD1	TRBJ2-4	TGTGCCAGTAGTGTAGGACAGGGCTTAGCCAAAAACATTCAGTACTTC	CASSVGQGLAKNIQYF
TRBV29-1	-	TRBD2	TRBJ2-4	TGCAGCGTTCGACTAGCGGGAGGCTGGGGCATTCAGTACTTC	CSVRLAGGWGIQYF
TRBV2	-	-	TRBJ2-5	TGTGCCAGCAGTGAAGACTTCCCAGAGACCCAGTACTTC	CASSEDFPETQYF
TRBV19	once	-	TRBJ1-6	TGTGCCAGTAGTATGCCGGGGGATAGGAATTCACCCCTCCACTTT	CASSMPGDRNSPLHF
TRBV20-1	-	-	TRBJ1-2	TGCAGTGCAACTGTCTATGGCTACACCTTC	CSATVYGYTF
TRBV6-6	once	-	TRBJ1-1	TGTGCCAGCTCCGGGAGGCAGGGAAACACTGAAGCTTTCTTT	CASSGRQGNTEAFF
TRBV12-2	-	-	TRBJ1-1	TGTGCAAGTCGCCCTACGGACAGTTCTTGCCCGATCACTGAAGCTTTCTTT	CASRPTDSSCPITEAFF
TRBV29-1	-	-	TRBJ1-2	TGCAGCGTTGAACATACTTTCTATGGCTACACCTTC	CSVEHTFYGYTF
TRBV27	-	TRBD1	TRBJ1-4	TGTGCCAGCAGAGCCGTAAAAAGACAGGGGGCAAATTTTAATGAAAAACTGTTTTTT	CASRAVKRQGANFNEKLFF
TRBV27	few	TRBD2	TRBJ2-1	TGTGCCAGCAACGTGTGGGGACTAGCGGGAAGGGATGAGCAGTTCTTC	CASNVWGLAGRDEQFF
TRBV9	-	TRBD1	TRBJ2-1	TGTGCCAGCAGCGTAGGCGGGACAGGGACGAATGAGCAGTTCTTC	CASSVGGTGTNEQFF
TRBV9	-	-	TRBJ2-7	TGTGCCAGCAGCCCAGGGACATCACCCTACGAGCAGTACTTC	CASSPGTSPYEQYF
TRBV19	-	TRBD1	TRBJ2-5	TGTGCCAGTAGTATCAGGACAGGGGGCGAAGAGACCCAGTACTTC	CASSIRTGGEETQYF
TRBV28	-	TRBD2	TRBJ2-1	TGTGCCAGCAGTTTCTTGCGGGAGGCCCACAATGAGCAGTTCTTC	CASSFLREAHNEQFF
TRBV7-9	-	-	TRBJ2-2	TGTGCCAGCAGCTTAGTAGGGGCAATCACCGGGGAGCTGTTTTTT	CASSLVGAITGELFF
TRBV6-5	-	-	TRBJ2-3	TGTGCCAGCAGCCCACGGGAGAGGGGGGGGCAGTATTTT	CASSPRERGGQYF
TRBV6-6	-	-	TRBJ2-4	TGTGCCAGCTCCGACAGGGAGGAAAACATTCAGTACTTC	CASSDREENIQYF
TRBV9	-	TRBD1	TRBJ2-5	TGTGCCAGCAGCGTTGCCGGGACAGAAGAGACCCAGTACTTC	CASSVAGTEETQYF
TRBV28	once	-	TRBJ2-5	TGTGCCAGCAGGAGTGAGACCCAGTACTTC	CASRSETQYF
TRBV5-1	-	-	TRBJ1-2	TGCGCCAGCAGCTCCTACAACTATGGCTACACCTTC	CASSSYNYGYTF
TRBV15	-	TRBD1	TRBJ1-5	TGTGCCACCAGCAGAGAGGGTAGGGGGCGGCCCCAGCATTTT	CATSREGRGRPQHF
TRBV28	-	-	TRBJ1-4	TGTGCCAGCAGCGACAGATTACAGGATAATGAAAAACTGTTTTTT	CASSDRLQDNEKLFF
TRBV6-1	-	-	TRBJ2-7	TGTGCCAGCAGTGCCAACAGGTACGAGCAGTACTTC	CASSANRYEQYF
TRBV5-6	-	TRBD1	TRBJ1-6	TGTGCCAGCAGGTACGGGACAGGGATATCACCCCTCCACTTT	CASRYGTGISPLHF
TRBV19	-	TRBD2	TRBJ2-3	TGTGCCAGTAGCGGGTACGGACTAGCGGGAGGCACAGATACGCAGTATTTT	CASSGYGLAGGTDTQYF
TRBV7-8	-	TRBD2	TRBJ2-3	TGTGCCAGCAGCTTAGAACTAGCGACTAGCACAGATACGCAGTATTTT	CASSLELATSTDTQYF
TRBV9	-	TRBD2	TRBJ2-1	TGTGCCAGCAGCGTAACTAGCGGGAGGGCCTCCTACAATGAGCAGTTCTTC	CASSVTSGRASYNEQFF
TRBV7-9	-	TRBD1	TRBJ1-6	TGTGCCAGCAGCTTAACCCGGGACAGGGTAAGCTCACCCCTCCACTTT	CASSLTRDRVSSPLHF
TRBV10-3	-	TRBD1	TRBJ1-4	TGTGCCATCAGTGAGGACAGGGCCCAGGAAAAACTGTTTTTT	CAISEDRAQEKLFF
TRBV5-4	-	-	TRBJ1-2	TGTGCCAGCAGCTTGGAAGGGGGAAACACCTTC	CASSLEGGNTF
TRBV7-8	-	TRBD1	TRBJ2-7	TGTGCCAGCAGCGTAATATCGACAGGGAGCTCCTACGAGCAGTACTTC	CASSVISTGSSYEQYF
TRBV2	-	TRBD1	TRBJ2-7	TGTGCCAGCAGTTTTTATGAGACAGGGGTCGAGCAGTACTTC	CASSFYETGVEQYF
TRBV30	-	-	TRBJ1-3	TGTGCCTGGAGTCCACAGGGTTCTGGAAACACCATATATTTT	CAWSPQGSGNTIYF
TRBV5-1	-	-	TRBJ2-2	TGCGCCAGCAGCCCTAGACCCGGGGAGCTGTTTTTT	CASSPRPGELFF
TRBV5-4	-	TRBD2	TRBJ2-2	TGTGCCAGCAGCTTGGGTAGCGGGAGTGGCACCGGGGAGCTGTTTTTT	CASSLGSGSGTGELFF
TRBV19	-	TRBD2	TRBJ2-1	TGTGCCAGTAGGGAGGGGACTAGCGGGAGCATAGAGCAGTTCTTC	CASREGTSGSIEQFF
TRBV7-2	-	TRBD2	TRBJ2-7	TGTGCCAGCAGCTTGGGGTTAGCGGGGGCGCGGTACGAGCAGTACTTC	CASSLGLAGARYEQYF
TRBV12-1	-	-	TRBJ2-7	TGTGCCAGCAGCTTTGCGAGGCGGGATTGGCCCTACGAGCAGTACTTC	CASSFARRDWPYEQYF
TRBV10-3	-	-	TRBJ2-7	TGTGCCATCAGTAATACCTACGAGCAGTACTTC	CAISNTYEQYF
TRBV6-6	few	-	TRBJ1-2	TGTGCCAGCAGTTTGGTATCAGGGAAAGCGAGTGGCTACACCTTC	CASSLVSGKASGYTF
TRBV19	-	-	TRBJ1-1	TGTGCCAGTAGTAGAGCGACTGAAGCTTTCTTT	CASSRATEAFF
TRBV11-3	-	TRBD1	TRBJ1-3	TGTGCCAGCAGCTTAGATCGAAGGGGGCAGGATGGAAACACCATATATTTT	CASSLDRRGQDGNTIYF
TRBV30	-	-	TRBJ1-1	TGTGCCTGGTCCAAAGAAGCTTTCTTT	CAWSKEAFF
TRBV28	-	TRBD1	TRBJ2-7	TGTGCCAGCAGTTCGGGACAGTCTTACGAGCAGTACTTC	CASSSGQSYEQYF